This T cell receptor (beta chain) was sequenced in a study of regulatory T cells in long-lasting Graves disease. Looking at the study overall: Under 3 months of antithyroid drugs had been taken by newly diagnosed Graves' patients.

Arm-PCR with iRepertoire HTBI primers amplified the CDR3 regions for these TCR beta libraries. TCRdb used MiXCR to reprocess the multiplex PCR reads, holding one entry per CDR3 protein. This sample yields 530,000 or so distinct CDR3 sequences, of which around 16% are seen a single time; 9.5% to 15% belongs to the top ten. The time point: newly diagnosed GD, antithyroid drugs for less than 3 months. PBMC-extracted RNA yielded the TCR library. This clonotype has ten or more counts. Per germline, CDR1 GTSNPN and CDR2 SVGIG (reference sequence). The CDR3 is made up of 13 amino acids. The V gene end was trimmed by 1 base and the J gene end by 2 bases; junction bases not matched to a gene: 1. The same sample was also used in a study of T cells in Graves' hyperthyroidism and ophthalmopathy. That study reports: Most thyroid clonotypes that were expanded above 0.001 also turned up in blood.

The TCR was taken from a young man with Graves disease. This sample comprised peripheral blood mononuclear cells (PBMCs), obtained at new diagnosis, from a patient treated with antithyroid drugs. The chain is built from TRBV30 and TRBJ2-5, with TRBD2 matching over 7 bases. The CDR3 sequence is CAWSGGLQETQYF. Written as DNA, the CDR3 is TGTGCCTGGAGTGGGGGACTACAAGAGACCCAGTACTTC.